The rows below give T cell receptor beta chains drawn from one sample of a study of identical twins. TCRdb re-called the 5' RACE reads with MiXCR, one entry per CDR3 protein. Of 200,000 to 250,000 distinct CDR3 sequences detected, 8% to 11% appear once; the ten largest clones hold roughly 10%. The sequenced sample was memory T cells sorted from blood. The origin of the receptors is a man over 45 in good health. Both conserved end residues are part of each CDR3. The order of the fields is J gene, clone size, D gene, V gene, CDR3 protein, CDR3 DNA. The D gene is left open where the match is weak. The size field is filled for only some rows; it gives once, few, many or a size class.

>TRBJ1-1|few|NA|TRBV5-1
CASSLAQSRTEAFF
TGCGCCAGCAGCTTGGCTCAGAGTAGAACTGAAGCTTTCTTT
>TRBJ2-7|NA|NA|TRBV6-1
CASSDQGTGEQYF
TGTGCCAGCAGTGATCAGGGGACGGGCGAGCAGTACTTC
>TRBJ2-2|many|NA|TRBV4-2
CASSQAGQGAGELFF
TGTGCCAGCAGCCAAGCGGGCCAAGGGGCCGGGGAGCTGTTTTTT
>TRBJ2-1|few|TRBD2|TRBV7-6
CASSLAPSGGYNEQFF
TGTGCCAGCAGCTTAGCCCCTAGCGGGGGTTACAATGAGCAGTTCTTC
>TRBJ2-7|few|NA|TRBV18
CASSTELAYEQYF
TGTGCCAGCTCAACCGAGCTCGCCTACGAGCAGTACTTC
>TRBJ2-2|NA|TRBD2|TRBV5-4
CASSLERGTGELFF
TGTGCCAGCAGCTTGGAGCGGGGGACCGGGGAGCTGTTTTTT
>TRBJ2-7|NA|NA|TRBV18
CASSPERSSYEQYF
TGTGCCAGCTCACCAGAGAGGAGCTCCTACGAGCAGTACTTC
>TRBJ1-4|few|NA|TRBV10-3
CAIADRYEKLFF
TGTGCCATCGCGGACAGATACGAAAAACTGTTTTTT
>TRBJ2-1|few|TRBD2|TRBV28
CASSSIAGGTYNEQFF
TGTGCCAGCAGTTCTATAGCGGGAGGGACCTACAATGAGCAGTTCTTC
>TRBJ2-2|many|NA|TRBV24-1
CATNGGNTGELFF
TGTGCCACCAACGGGGGGAACACCGGGGAGCTGTTTTTT
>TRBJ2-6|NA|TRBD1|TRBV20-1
CSAPTGAGSQAGGANVLTF
TGCAGTGCCCCGACAGGGGCGGGGAGCCAGGCTGGTGGGGCCAACGTCCTGACTTTC
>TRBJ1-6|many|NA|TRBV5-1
CASSLSTGPNSPLHF
TGCGCCAGCAGCTTGTCGACGGGCCCCAATTCACCCCTCCACTTT
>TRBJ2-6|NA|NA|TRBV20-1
CSANTLRVSGANVLTF
TGCAGTGCTAATACTTTAAGGGTCTCTGGGGCCAACGTCCTGACTTTC
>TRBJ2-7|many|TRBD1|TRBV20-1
CSASRGYDEQYF
TGCAGTGCTAGCAGGGGGTACGACGAGCAGTACTTC
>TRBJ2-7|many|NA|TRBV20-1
CSATTTGKVPYEQYF
TGCAGTGCTACCACCACAGGGAAAGTCCCCTACGAGCAGTACTTC
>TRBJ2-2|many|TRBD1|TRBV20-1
CSARRRQGRNTGELFF
TGCAGTGCTAGACGCAGACAGGGCAGGAACACCGGGGAGCTGTTTTTT
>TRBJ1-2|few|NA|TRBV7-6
CASSSGTRTGDYGYTF
TGTGCCAGCAGCTCAGGGACACGGACTGGGGACTATGGCTACACCTTC
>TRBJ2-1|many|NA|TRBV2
CATTGASGGYNEQFF
TGTGCCACTACGGGGGCTAGCGGAGGATACAATGAGCAGTTCTTC
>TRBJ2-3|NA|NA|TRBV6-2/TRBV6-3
CASSYPDSHTDTQYF
TGTGCCAGCAGTTACCCCGACAGCCACACAGATACGCAGTATTTT
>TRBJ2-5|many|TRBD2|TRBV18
CASSPTSGDLQETQYF
TGTGCCAGCTCACCAACTAGCGGGGACCTACAAGAGACCCAGTACTTC
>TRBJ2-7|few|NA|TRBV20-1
CSARDAGGSSYEQYF
TGCAGTGCTAGAGATGCCGGAGGGAGCTCCTACGAGCAGTACTTC
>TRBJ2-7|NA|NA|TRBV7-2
CASIPLGGREQYF
TGTGCCAGCATCCCCCTGGGGGGCCGGGAGCAGTACTTC
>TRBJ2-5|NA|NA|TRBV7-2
CASSFGGHQETQYF
TGTGCCAGCAGCTTCGGGGGCCACCAAGAGACCCAGTACTTC
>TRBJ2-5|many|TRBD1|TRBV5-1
CASSPGQGETQYF
TGCGCCAGCAGCCCCGGACAGGGGGAGACCCAGTACTTC
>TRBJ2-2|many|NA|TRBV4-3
CASSQGGIRTANTGELFF
TGCGCCAGCAGCCAGGGTGGAATCAGGACAGCGAACACCGGGGAGCTGTTTTTT
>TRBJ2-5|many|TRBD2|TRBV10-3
CAIAGDLETQYF
TGTGCCATCGCGGGGGACTTGGAGACCCAGTACTTC
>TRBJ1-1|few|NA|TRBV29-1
CSARDRTNTEAFF
TGCAGCGCTAGGGACCGGACGAACACTGAAGCTTTCTTT
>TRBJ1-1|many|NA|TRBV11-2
CASSLQAGNTEAFF
TGTGCCAGCAGCTTGCAGGCTGGTAACACTGAAGCTTTCTTT
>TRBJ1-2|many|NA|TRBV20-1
CSAGRTPNNYGYTF
TGCAGTGCTGGGAGAACACCTAATAACTATGGCTACACCTTC
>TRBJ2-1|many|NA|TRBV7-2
CASSLSHSSYNEQFF
TGTGCCAGCAGCTTAAGTCATAGCTCCTACAATGAGCAGTTCTTC